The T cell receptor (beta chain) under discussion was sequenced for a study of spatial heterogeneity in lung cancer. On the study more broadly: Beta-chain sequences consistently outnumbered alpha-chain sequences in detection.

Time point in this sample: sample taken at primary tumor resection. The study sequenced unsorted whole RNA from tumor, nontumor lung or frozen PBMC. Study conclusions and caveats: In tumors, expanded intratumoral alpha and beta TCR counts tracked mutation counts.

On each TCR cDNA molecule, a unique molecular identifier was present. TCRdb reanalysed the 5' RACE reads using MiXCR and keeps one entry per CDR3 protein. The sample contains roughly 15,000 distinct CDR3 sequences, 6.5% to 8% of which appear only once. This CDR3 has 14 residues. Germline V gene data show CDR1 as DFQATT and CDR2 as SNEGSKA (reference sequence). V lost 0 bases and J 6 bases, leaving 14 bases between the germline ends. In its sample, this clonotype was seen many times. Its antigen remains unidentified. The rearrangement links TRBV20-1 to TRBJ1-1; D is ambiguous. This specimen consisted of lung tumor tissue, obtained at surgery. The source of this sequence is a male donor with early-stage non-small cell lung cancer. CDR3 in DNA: TGCAGTGCTAGAGAGGTGCCCTTTGGCGCTGAAGCTTTCTTT. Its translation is CSAREVPFGAEAFF.